The clone carrying this T cell receptor beta chain was seen many times. Its antigen is not identified. The sample comes from a study of T cells after yellow fever vaccination. About the research overall: Fractions of limited cellularity were prepared by means of SMART-Seq v4 Ultra Low Input.

The V gene's germline CDR1 is SEHNR and CDR2 FQNEAQ (reference sequence). The CDR3 sequence is 15 residues long. V shed 0 bases and J 3 bases; nucleotides not matched to a gene: 1. Points from the study as a whole: A small proportion of clonotypes was detected in both the CD4 and CD8 compartments. Bulk-population clonotypes that are abundant could appear as contaminants in FACS-sorted repertoires.

TCRdb redid the calling of the 5' RACE reads with MiXCR, one entry per CDR3 protein. The sample contains around 140,000 distinct CDR3 sequences, under 8% of which appear only once. This chain links TRBV7-9 with TRBJ2-1; 8 bases are a match to TRBD2. Source: CD4+ T cells sorted from PBMCs, taken 10 days after the yellow fever booster vaccination. This TCR was sampled from a man between 25 and 39 years old who received the YFV17D yellow fever vaccine. The CDR3 DNA reads TGTGCCAGCAGCTTAGCTAGCGGGAACTACAATGAGCAGTTCTTC. Amino acids: CASSLASGNYNEQFF.